This T cell receptor beta chain was sequenced during a study of T cells in Graves' hyperthyroidism and ophthalmopathy. Study-level results: Using 13 V-J features, a model discriminated ophthalmopathy from stable hyperthyroidism.

Trimming cost V 5 bases and J 8 bases; bases outside gene matches: 11. CDR3 length: 17 amino acids. CDR1 is MNHNS, CDR2 SASEGT, per germline. Authors of the study amplified TCR beta CDR3 regions from RNA transcripts. The HTBI primer set served for first-round RT-PCR of the TCR CDR3. TCRdb re-called the multiplex PCR reads through MiXCR, storing one row per CDR3 protein. The table records hundreds of thousands of distinct CDR3 sequences, roughly 13% of them present only once. With regard to this clonotype: Its antigen is currently unknown.

Uncontrolled infection, other autoimmune disease, pregnancy and lactation each barred patients from inclusion. The V call is TRBV6-1, the J call TRBJ1-6; 11 nucleotides match TRBD1. The source material was blood. The sequence came from a woman under 30 with Graves' hyperthyroidism. Here the CDR3 DNA reads TGTGCCAGCAGTTCGGACCCGGGACAGGGGGAAGATTCACCCCTCCACTTT. Residues: CASSSDPGQGEDSPLHF.